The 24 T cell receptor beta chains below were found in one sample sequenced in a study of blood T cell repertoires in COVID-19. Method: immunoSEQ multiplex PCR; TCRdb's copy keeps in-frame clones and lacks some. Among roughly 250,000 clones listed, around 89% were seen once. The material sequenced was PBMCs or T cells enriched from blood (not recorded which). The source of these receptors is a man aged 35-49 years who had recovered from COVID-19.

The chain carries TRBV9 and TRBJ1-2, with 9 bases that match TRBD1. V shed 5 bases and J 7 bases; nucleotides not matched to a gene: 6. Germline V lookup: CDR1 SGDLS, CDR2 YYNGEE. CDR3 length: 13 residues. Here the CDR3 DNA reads TGTGCCAGCAGGGACAGGGGTTCGATTGGCTACACCTTC. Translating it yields CASRDRGSIGYTF.

The CDR3 region has the DNA TGTGCCAGCTCACCAGCGCCGGAGATACAAATATCCTACGAGCAGTACTTC. As protein: CASSPAPEIQISYEQYF. The chain is built from TRBV18 and TRBJ2-7; D not resolved. The ends were cut back, 2 bases at V and 1 base at J, with 18 bases in the middle. Germline V gene data show CDR1 as KGHSH and CDR2 as LQKENI. The length of the CDR3 is 17 residues.

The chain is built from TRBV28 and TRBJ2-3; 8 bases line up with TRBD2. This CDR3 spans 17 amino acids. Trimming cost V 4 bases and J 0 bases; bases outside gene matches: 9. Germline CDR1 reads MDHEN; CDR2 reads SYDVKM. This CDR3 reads CASSSRMTSVSTDTQYF. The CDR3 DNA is TGTGCCAGCAGTTCTCGAATGACTAGCGTTAGCACAGATACGCAGTATTTT.

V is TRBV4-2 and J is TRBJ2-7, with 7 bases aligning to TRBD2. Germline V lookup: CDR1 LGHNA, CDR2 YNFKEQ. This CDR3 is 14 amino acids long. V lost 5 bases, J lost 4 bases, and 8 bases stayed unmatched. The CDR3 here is CASSSQDGGYEQYF. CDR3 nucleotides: TGTGCCAGCAGCAGCCAAGACGGGGGGTACGAGCAGTACTTC.

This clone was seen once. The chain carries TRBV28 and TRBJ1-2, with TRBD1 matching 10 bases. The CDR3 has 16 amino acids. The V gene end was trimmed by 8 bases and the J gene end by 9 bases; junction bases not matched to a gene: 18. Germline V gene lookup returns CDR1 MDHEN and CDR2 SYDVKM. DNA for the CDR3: TGTGCCAGCCAACCCTCCGTAGGGACAGGGGTTGGAAGCTACACCTTC. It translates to CASQPSVGTGVGSYTF.

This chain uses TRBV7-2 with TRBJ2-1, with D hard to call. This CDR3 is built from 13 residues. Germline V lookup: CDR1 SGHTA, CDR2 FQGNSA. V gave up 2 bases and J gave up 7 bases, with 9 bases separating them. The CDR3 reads CASSLPVRNEQFF. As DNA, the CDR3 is TGTGCCAGCAGCTTACCGGTTCGGAATGAGCAGTTCTTC.

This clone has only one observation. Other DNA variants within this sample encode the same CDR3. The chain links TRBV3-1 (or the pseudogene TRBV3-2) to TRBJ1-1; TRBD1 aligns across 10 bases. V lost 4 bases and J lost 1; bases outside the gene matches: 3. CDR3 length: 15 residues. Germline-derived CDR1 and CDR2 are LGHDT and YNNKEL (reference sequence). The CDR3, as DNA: TGTGCCAGCAGCCCACGGGACAGGGGGAACACTGAAGCTTTCTTT. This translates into CASSPRDRGNTEAFF.

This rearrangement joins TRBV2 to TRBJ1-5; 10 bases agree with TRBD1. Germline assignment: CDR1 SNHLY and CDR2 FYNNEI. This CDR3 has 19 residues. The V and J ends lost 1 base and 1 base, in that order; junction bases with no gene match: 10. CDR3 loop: CASSEGWSDRGRSNQPQHF. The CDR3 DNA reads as TGTGCCAGCAGTGAAGGTTGGTCGGACAGGGGGAGAAGCAATCAGCCCCAGCATTTT.

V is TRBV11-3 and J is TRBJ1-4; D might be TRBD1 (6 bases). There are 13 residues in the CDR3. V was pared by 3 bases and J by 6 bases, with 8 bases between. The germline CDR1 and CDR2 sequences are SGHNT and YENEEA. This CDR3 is CASSLDSYEKLFF. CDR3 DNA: TGTGCCAGCAGCTTGGACAGTTATGAAAAACTGTTTTTT.

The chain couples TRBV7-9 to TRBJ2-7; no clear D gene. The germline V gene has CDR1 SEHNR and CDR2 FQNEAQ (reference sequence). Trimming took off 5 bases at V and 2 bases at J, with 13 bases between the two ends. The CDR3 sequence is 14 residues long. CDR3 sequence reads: CASSQTYEAYEQYF. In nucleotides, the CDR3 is TGTGCCAGCAGCCAAACCTATGAAGCCTACGAGCAGTACTTC.

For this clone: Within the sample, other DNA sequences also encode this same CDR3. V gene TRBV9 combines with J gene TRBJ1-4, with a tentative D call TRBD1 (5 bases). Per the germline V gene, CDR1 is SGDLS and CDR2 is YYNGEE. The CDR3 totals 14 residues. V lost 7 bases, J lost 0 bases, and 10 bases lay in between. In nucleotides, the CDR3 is TGTGCCAGCTCAGGGTCAGCAACTAATGAAAAACTGTTTTTT. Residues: CASSGSATNEKLFF.

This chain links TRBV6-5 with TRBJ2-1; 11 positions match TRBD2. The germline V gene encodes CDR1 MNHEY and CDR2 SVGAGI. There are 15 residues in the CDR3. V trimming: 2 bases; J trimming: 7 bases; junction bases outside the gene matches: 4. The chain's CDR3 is CASSYEPSGRNEQFF. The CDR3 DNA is TGTGCCAGCAGTTACGAGCCTAGCGGGAGGAATGAGCAGTTCTTC.

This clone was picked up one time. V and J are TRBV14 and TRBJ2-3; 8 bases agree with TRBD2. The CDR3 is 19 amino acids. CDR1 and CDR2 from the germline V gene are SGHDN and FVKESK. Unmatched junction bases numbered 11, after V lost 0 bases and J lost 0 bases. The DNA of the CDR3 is TGTGCCAGCAGCCAAGATTATGTGATAGCGGGATCTAGCACAGATACGCAGTATTTT. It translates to CASSQDYVIAGSSTDTQYF.

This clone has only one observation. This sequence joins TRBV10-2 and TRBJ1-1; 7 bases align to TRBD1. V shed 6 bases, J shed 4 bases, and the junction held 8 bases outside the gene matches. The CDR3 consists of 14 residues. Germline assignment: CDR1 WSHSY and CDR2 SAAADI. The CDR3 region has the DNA TGCGCCAGCAGAGGAGGGGGCAGTGGCACTGAAGCTTTCTTT. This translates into CASRGGGSGTEAFF.

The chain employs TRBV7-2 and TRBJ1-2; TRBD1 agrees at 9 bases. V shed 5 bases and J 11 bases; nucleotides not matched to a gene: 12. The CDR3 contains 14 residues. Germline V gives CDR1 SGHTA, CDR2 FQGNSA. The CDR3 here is CASSPNWTGERYTF. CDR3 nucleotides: TGTGCCAGCAGCCCTAATTGGACAGGGGAAAGGTACACCTTC.

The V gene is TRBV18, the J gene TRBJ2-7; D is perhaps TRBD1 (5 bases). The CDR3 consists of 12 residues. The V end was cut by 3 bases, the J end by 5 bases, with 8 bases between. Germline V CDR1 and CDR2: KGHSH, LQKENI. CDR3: CASSPRRDEQYF. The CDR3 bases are TGTGCCAGCTCACCCCGCAGGGACGAGCAGTACTTC. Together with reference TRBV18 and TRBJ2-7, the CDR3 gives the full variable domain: NAGVMQNPRHLVRRRGQEARLRCSPMKGHSHVYWYRQLPEEGLKFMVYLQKENIIDESGMPKERFSAEFPKEGPSILRIQQVVRGDSAAYFCASSPRRDEQYFGPGTRLTVT.

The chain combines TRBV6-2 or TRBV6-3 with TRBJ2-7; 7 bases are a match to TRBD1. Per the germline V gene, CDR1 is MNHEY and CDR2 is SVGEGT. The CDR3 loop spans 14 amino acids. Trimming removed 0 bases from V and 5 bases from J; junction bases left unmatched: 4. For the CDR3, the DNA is TGTGCCAGCAGTTACTCAACAGGGGCGGACGAGCAGTACTTC. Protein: CASSYSTGADEQYF.

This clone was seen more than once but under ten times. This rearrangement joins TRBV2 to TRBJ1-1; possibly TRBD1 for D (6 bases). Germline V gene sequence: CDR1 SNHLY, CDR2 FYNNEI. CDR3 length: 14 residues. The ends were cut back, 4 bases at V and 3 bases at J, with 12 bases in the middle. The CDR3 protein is CASSVDSHYTEAFF. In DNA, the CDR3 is TGTGCCAGCAGTGTGGACAGCCACTACACTGAAGCTTTCTTT.

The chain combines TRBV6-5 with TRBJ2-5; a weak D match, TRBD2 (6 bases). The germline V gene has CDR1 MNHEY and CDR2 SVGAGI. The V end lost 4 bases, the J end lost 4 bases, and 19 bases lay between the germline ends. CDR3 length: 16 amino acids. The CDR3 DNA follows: TGTGCCAGCAGTTCAAAACCGGGACTCCTATCAGAGACCCAGTACTTC. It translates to CASSSKPGLLSETQYF.

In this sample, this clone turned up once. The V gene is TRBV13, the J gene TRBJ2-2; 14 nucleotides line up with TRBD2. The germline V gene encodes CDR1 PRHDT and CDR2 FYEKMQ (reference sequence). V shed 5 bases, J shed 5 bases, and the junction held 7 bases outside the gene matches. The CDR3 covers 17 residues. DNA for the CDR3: TGTGCCAGCAGCCACGGGACTAGCGGGAGTGGTACCGGGGAGCTGTTTTTT. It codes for CASSHGTSGSGTGELFF.

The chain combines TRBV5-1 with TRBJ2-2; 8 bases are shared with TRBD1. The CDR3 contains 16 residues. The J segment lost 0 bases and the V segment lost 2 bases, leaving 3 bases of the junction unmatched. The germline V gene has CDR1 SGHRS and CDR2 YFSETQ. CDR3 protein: CASSFSGGPNTGELFF. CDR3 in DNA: TGCGCCAGCAGCTTCTCAGGGGGCCCGAACACCGGGGAGCTGTTTTTT.

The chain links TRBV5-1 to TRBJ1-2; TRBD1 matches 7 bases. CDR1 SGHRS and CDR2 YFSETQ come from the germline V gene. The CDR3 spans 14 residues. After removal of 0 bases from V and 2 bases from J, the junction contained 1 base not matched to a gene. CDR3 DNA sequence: TGCGCCAGCAGCTTGGAGGGGGCGAACTATGGCTACACCTTC. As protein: CASSLEGANYGYTF.

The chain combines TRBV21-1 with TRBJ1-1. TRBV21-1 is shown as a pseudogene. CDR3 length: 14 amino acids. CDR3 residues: CASSPERGLTEAFF. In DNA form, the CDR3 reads TGTGCCAGCAGCCCAGAGCGGGGGCTCACTGAAGCTTTCTTT.

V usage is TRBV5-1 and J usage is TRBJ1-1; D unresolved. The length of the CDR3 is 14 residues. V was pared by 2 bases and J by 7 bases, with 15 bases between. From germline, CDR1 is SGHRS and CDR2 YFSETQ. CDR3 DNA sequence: TGCGCCAGCAGCTTAAGCTCGGTGATAAGTGAAGCTTTCTTT. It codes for CASSLSSVISEAFF.